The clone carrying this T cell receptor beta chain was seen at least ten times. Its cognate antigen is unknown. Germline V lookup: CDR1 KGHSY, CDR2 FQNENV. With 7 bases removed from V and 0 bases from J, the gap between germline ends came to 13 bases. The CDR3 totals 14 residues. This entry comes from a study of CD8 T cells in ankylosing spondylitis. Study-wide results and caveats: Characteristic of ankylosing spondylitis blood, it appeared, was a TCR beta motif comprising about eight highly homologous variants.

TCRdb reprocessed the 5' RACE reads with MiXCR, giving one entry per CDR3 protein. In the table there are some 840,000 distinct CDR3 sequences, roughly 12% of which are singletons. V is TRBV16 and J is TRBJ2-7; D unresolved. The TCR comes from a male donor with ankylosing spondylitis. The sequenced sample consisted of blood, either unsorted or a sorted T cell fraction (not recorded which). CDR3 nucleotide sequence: TGTGCCAGCAACCCAACCCTCAGCTCCTACGAGCAGTACTTC. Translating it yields CASNPTLSSYEQYF.